This T cell receptor (beta chain) was identified during a study of blood T cell repertoires in COVID-19. Study-level information: Samples taken during acute and convalescent COVID-19 were collected in the United States, Italy and Spain. PBMCs, B-cell-depleted T cells, or T cells provided the cDNA or gDNA that made up the material.

As handled by the study authors: Researchers report that nucleated cell counts were estimated from reference gene primer amplification. Method: immunoSEQ multiplex PCR; TCRdb's copy keeps in-frame clones and lacks some. V, J and clone size reflect that table, while D and trimming were determined from the DNA. This sample has 95,000 to 150,000 clones, with roughly 88% found just once. In germline, CDR1 is SGDLS, CDR2 YYNGEE. The V end was cut by 0 bases, the J end by 5 bases, with 12 bases between. The CDR3 is 16 amino acids. The V and J genes are TRBV9 and TRBJ1-6; D is ambiguous. The TCR was taken from a woman in her 50s with active or convalescent COVID-19. The material sequenced was peripheral blood. The CDR3: CASSVEEQRNNSPLHF. DNA for the CDR3: TGTGCCAGCAGCGTAGAGGAACAGCGGAATAATTCACCCCTCCACTTT. Looking up the rest from reference TRBV9 and TRBJ1-6 gives the full variable domain: DSGVTQTPKHLITATGQRVTLRCSPRSGDLSVYWYQQSLDQGLQFLIQYYNGEERAKGNILERFSAQQFPDLHSELNLSSLELGDSALYFCASSVEEQRNNSPLHFGNGTRLTVT.